Sequencing of this T cell receptor (beta chain) was carried out in a study of control samples from healthy donors and cancer patients. Libraries were prepared by immunoSEQ multiplex PCR; TCRdb keeps only in-frame clonotypes and omits some of them. The table has about 15,000 clones, roughly nine tenths seen once; the top ten hold around 32%. Germline V gives CDR1 SQVTM, CDR2 ANQGSEA. This CDR3 comprises 11 residues. Trimming pared 4 bases from V and 4 bases from J, leaving 7 bases between. The TCR comes from a man aged 55 to 69 with head and neck cancer. The specimen sequenced was PBMCs. The rearrangement joins TRBV29-1 to TRBJ1-1; weak D call: TRBD1 (5 bases). The CDR3 DNA follows: TGCAGCGTTGCAAGGGGCACTGAAGCTTTCTTT. Its protein is CSVARGTEAFF.